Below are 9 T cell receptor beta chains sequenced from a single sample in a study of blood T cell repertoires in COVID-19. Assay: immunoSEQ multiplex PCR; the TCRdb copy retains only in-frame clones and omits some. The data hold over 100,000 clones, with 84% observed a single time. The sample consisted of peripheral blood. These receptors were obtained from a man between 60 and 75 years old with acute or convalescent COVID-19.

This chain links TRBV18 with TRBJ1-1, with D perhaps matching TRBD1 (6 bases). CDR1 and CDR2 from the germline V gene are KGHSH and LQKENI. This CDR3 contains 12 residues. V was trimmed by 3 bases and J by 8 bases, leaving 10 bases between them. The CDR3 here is CASSPNREEAFF. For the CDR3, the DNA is TGTGCCAGCTCACCTAACAGGGAAGAAGCTTTCTTT.

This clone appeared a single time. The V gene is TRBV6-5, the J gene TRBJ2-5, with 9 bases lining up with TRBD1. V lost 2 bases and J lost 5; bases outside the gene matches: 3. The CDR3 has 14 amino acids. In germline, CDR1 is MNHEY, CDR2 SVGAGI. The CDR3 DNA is TGTGCCAGCAGTTACAACAGGGGGCGGGAGACCCAGTACTTC. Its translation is CASSYNRGRETQYF.

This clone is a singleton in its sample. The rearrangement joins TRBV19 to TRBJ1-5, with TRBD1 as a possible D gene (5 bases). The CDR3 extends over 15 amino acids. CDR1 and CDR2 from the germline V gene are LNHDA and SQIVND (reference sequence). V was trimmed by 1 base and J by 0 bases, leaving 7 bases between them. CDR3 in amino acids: CASSIAGYSNQPQHF. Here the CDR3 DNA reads TGTGCCAGTAGTATAGCAGGGTATAGCAATCAGCCCCAGCATTTT.

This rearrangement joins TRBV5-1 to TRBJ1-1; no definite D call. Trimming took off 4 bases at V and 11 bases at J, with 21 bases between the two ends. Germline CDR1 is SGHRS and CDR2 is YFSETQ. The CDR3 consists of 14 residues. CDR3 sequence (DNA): TGCGCCAGCAGCCATGGAACTTTAAGCGGGAGCGCTTTCTTT. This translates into CASSHGTLSGSAFF.

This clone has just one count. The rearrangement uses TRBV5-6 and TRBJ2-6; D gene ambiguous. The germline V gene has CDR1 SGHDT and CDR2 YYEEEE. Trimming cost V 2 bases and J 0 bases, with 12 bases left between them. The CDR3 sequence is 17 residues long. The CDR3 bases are TGTGCCAGCAGCTTATTGTCGGGTCCCTCTGGGGCCAACGTCCTGACTTTC. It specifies CASSLLSGPSGANVLTF.

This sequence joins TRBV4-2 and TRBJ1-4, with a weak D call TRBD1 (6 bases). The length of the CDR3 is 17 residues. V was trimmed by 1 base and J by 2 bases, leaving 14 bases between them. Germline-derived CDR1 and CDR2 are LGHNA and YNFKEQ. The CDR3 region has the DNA TGTGCCAGCAGCCAAGGATCAAACAGGGAGACTAATGAAAAACTGTTTTTT. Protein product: CASSQGSNRETNEKLFF.

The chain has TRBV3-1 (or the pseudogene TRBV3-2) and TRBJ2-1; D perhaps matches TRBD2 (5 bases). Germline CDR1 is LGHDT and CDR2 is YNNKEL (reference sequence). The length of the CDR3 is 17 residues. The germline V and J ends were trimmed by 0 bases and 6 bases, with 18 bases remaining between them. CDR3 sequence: CASSQELERADSNEQFF. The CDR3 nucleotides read TGTGCCAGCAGCCAAGAATTGGAGAGGGCAGATAGCAATGAGCAGTTCTTC.

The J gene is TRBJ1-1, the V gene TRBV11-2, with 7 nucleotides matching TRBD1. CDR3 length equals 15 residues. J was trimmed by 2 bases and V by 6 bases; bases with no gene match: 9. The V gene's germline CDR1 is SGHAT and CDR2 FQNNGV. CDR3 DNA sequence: TGTGCCAGCAGTCGGACAGGAACTCATAACACTGAAGCTTTCTTT. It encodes CASSRTGTHNTEAFF.

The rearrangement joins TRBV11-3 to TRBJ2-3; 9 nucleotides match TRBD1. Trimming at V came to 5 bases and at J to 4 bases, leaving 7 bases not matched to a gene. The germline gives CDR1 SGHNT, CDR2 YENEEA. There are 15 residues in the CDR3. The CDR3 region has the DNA TGTGCCAGCAGCCCAAGACAGGGGGACGCAGATACGCAGTATTTT. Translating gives CASSPRQGDADTQYF. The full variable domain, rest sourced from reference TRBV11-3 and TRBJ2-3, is EAGVVQSPRYKIIEKKQPVAFWCNPISGHNTLYWYLQNLGQGPELLIRYENEEAVDDSQLPKDRFSAERLKGVDSTLKIQPAELGDSAVYLCASSPRQGDADTQYFGPGTRLTVL.